This T cell receptor (beta chain) is drawn from a study of blood T cell repertoires in COVID-19. Trimming pared 0 bases from V and 0 bases from J, leaving 9 bases between. The CDR3 is 15 amino acids. Per the germline V gene, CDR1 is SGHRS and CDR2 is YFSETQ. Profiling relied on immunoSEQ multiplex PCR, and the TCRdb table lists in-frame clones only, not all of them. Of roughly 150,000 clones in the sample, 89% are singletons; the top ten hold around 2.9%. The origin of this receptor is a man in his 60s with acute or convalescent COVID-19. Material: peripheral blood. The chain links TRBV5-1 to TRBJ1-1, with D hard to call. CDR3 loop: CASSLGGRLNTEAFF. The CDR3 DNA follows: TGCGCCAGCAGCTTGGGCGGCAGACTGAACACTGAAGCTTTCTTT. The variable domain in full, with the rest retrieved from reference TRBV5-1 and TRBJ1-1, is KAGVTQTPRYLIKTRGQQVTLSCSPISGHRSVSWYQQTPGQGLQFLFEYFSETQRNKGNFPGRFSGRQFSNSRSEMNVSTLELGDSALYLCASSLGGRLNTEAFFGQGTRLTVV.